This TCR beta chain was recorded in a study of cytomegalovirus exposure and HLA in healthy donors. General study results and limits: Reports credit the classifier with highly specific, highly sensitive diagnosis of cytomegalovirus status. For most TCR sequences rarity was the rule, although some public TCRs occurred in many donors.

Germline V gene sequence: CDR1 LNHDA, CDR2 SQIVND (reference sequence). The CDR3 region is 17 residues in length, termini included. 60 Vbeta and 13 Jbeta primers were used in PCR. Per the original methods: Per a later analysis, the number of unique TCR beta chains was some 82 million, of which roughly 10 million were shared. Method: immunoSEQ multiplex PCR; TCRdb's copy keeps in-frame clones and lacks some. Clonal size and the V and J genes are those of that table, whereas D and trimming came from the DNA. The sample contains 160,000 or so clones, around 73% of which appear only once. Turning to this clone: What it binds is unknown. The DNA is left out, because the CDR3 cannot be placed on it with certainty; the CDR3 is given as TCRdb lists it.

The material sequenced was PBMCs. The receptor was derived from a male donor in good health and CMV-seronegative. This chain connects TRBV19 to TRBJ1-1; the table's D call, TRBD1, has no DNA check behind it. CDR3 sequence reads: CASSIQFGNGANTEAFF.